These 27 T cell receptor beta chains came from one sample sequenced in a study of OX40 agonist ivuxolimab in advanced cancers. Repertoires were generated with immunoSEQ multiplex PCR, while TCRdb's copy carries only in-frame clones and drops some. The sample yields about 64,000 clones, 75% to 90% seen once. The sequences come from CD4+ or CD8+ T cells sorted from blood, collected in a trial of the OX40 agonist ivuxolimab. All receptors come from an adult with an advanced solid tumor such as melanoma, head and neck, liver or kidney cancer.

CDR3 nucleotides: TGTGCCAGCAGCTCCTCTCAGGGAAACACCATATATTTT. As protein: CASSSSQGNTIYF. The J gene is TRBJ1-3, the V gene TRBV5-6; D call uncertain. The CDR3 spans 13 residues. Germline V gene data show CDR1 as SGHDT and CDR2 as YYEEEE. V lost 3 bases and J 4 bases, leaving 8 bases between the germline ends.

This chain connects TRBV7-8 to TRBJ1-2, with D possibly being TRBD1 (6 bases). Trimming left V 0 bases short and J 8 bases short, with 10 bases between. Germline CDR1 reads SGHVS; CDR2 reads FQNEAQ. The CDR3 covers 13 residues. The CDR3 spells CASSLAGGGGYTF. DNA for the CDR3: TGTGCCAGCAGCTTAGCCGGGGGGGGCGGCTACACCTTC.

The chain has TRBV19 and TRBJ2-2; TRBD2 agrees at 12 bases. After removal of 5 bases from V and 0 bases from J, the junction contained 4 bases not matched to a gene. The germline gives CDR1 LNHDA, CDR2 SQIVND (reference sequence). The length of the CDR3 is 17 residues. CDR3 nucleotide sequence: TGTGCCAGTAGTCGACTAGCGGGGGTATCGAACACCGGGGAGCTGTTTTTT. Protein sequence: CASSRLAGVSNTGELFF.

This chain joins TRBV5-1 and TRBJ1-2, with D maybe TRBD1 (6 bases). The CDR3 has 14 amino acids. V lost 7 bases and J lost 3, with 16 bases in between. Per germline, CDR1 SGHRS and CDR2 YFSETQ. The CDR3 DNA is TGCGCCAGCTCAGAGGGGGGGCTTGACTATGGCTACACCTTC. Translated, it gives CASSEGGLDYGYTF.

This CDR3 is CASSETSGGSYNEQFF. The CDR3 DNA is TGCGCCAGCAGTGAAACGAGCGGGGGCTCCTACAATGAGCAGTTCTTC. The chain uses TRBV10-2 and TRBJ2-1; 8 bases line up with TRBD2. V was clipped by 3 bases and J by 0 bases; unmatched bases: 4. The CDR3 runs to 16 residues. From germline, CDR1 is WSHSY and CDR2 SAAADI.

V gene TRBV11-2 combines with J gene TRBJ1-1; weak D call: TRBD1 (6 bases). Trimming stripped 3 bases from V and 6 bases from J, with 11 bases between. Germline CDR1 is SGHAT and CDR2 is FQNNGV. There are 13 residues in the CDR3. This chain's CDR3 is CASSFGGVSEAFF. The DNA of the CDR3 is TGTGCCAGCAGCTTCGGGGGCGTCTCTGAAGCTTTCTTT.

Only a few counts were recorded for this clone. The chain recombines TRBV7-9 with TRBJ2-3; TRBD2 matches at 7 bases. Germline assignment: CDR1 SEHNR and CDR2 FQNEAQ (reference sequence). CDR3 length equals 15 residues. J gave up 2 bases and V 4 bases, and 6 bases lay outside the gene matches. The CDR3 DNA reads TGTGCCAGCAGCTCCTTGGGGGGGGACACAGATACGCAGTATTTT. Protein sequence: CASSSLGGDTDTQYF.

The rearrangement joins TRBV2 to TRBJ1-2, with a tentative D call TRBD1 (6 bases). Trimming stripped 4 bases from V and 1 base from J, with 13 bases between. Germline loops: CDR1 SNHLY, CDR2 FYNNEI. The CDR3 length is 15 residues. CDR3 region: CASSVGQIINYGYTF. CDR3 bases: TGTGCCAGCAGTGTTGGACAGATAATTAACTATGGCTACACCTTC.

V gene TRBV30 combines with J gene TRBJ2-7; tentatively, D is TRBD2 (6 bases). Germline V gives CDR1 GTSNPN, CDR2 SVGIG (reference sequence). The CDR3 is 13 residues long. The V end was cut by 3 bases, the J end by 6 bases, with 15 bases between. The CDR3 is CAWSGTQLREQYF. For the CDR3, the DNA is TGTGCCTGGAGCGGGACTCAGCTACGCGAGCAGTACTTC.

The chain employs TRBV29-1 and TRBJ1-2; the D gene is possibly TRBD1 (5 bases). This CDR3 is built from 12 residues. CDR1 and CDR2 from the germline V gene are SQVTM and ANQGSEA. The V end was cut by 5 bases, the J end by 3 bases, with 10 bases between. The CDR3: CSVLGADYGYTF. CDR3 coding DNA: TGCAGCGTTTTAGGGGCGGACTATGGCTACACCTTC. Complete variable domain (other parts from reference TRBV29-1 and TRBJ1-2): SAVISQKPSRDICQRGTSLTIQCQVDSQVTMMFWYRQQPGQSLTLIATANQGSEATYESGFVIDKFPISRPNLTFSTLTVSNMSPEDSSIYLCSVLGADYGYTFGSGTRLTVV.

V is TRBV7-2 and J is TRBJ1-5; D is possibly TRBD1 (5 bases). The CDR3 contains 14 residues. Trimming pared 5 bases from V and 7 bases from J, leaving 15 bases between. Germline V gene lookup returns CDR1 SGHTA and CDR2 FQGNSA. CDR3 in DNA: TGTGCCAGCAGCGCACGGAGGGACGGCCAGCCCCAGCATTTT. Translation gives CASSARRDGQPQHF.

The J gene is TRBJ2-5, the V gene TRBV11-2; D might be TRBD1 (5 bases). The CDR3 extends over 13 amino acids. The V gene's germline CDR1 is SGHAT and CDR2 FQNNGV. V dropped 2 bases and J dropped 4 bases, with 8 bases sitting between them. In nucleotides, the CDR3 is TGTGCCAGCAGCTTATCTCAGGGAGAGACCCAGTACTTC. Its protein product is CASSLSQGETQYF.

The rearrangement joins TRBV7-8 to TRBJ2-5; D is unclear. V was cut by 4 bases and J by 3 bases, with 12 bases left in between. From germline, CDR1 is SGHVS and CDR2 FQNEAQ. This CDR3 is built from 14 residues. CDR3 nucleotide sequence: TGTGCCAGCAGCTATATGATCGAAAAAGAGACCCAGTACTTC. Amino acids: CASSYMIEKETQYF.

There are a few counts of this clone. The chain joins TRBV7-2 to TRBJ1-5; no firm D call. The CDR3 consists of 14 residues. Germline V lookup: CDR1 SGHTA, CDR2 FQGNSA. Deletions cut 9 bases from V and 0 bases from J, with 12 bases between. In DNA, the CDR3 is TGTGCCAGTGGGGAAACCAATAGCAATCAGCCCCAGCATTTT. It specifies CASGETNSNQPQHF.

This clone was detected only a few times. The rearrangement links TRBV11-2 to TRBJ2-7, with D perhaps TRBD1 (6 bases). V lost 0 bases and J lost 9, with 15 bases in between. The CDR3 has 14 amino acids. CDR1 SGHAT and CDR2 FQNNGV come from the germline V gene. The CDR3 here is CASSLESGARGQYF. CDR3 coding DNA: TGTGCCAGCAGCTTAGAATCTGGTGCCAGGGGGCAGTACTTC.

V usage is TRBV15 and J usage is TRBJ2-3, with a weak D call TRBD1 (6 bases). Germline values: CDR1 LNHNV, CDR2 YYDKDF (reference sequence). Trimming cost V 6 bases and J 0 bases, with 16 bases left between them. The CDR3 extends over 16 amino acids. The CDR3 reads CATRGWAQGSTDTQYF. In nucleotides, the CDR3 is TGTGCCACCAGGGGTTGGGCACAGGGAAGCACAGATACGCAGTATTTT.

This clone was detected once. The gene calls are TRBV4-2 and TRBJ2-5; tentatively, D is TRBD2 (5 bases). The V end lost 3 bases, the J end lost 5 bases, and 16 bases lay between the germline ends. This CDR3 contains 15 residues. Germline V lookup: CDR1 LGHNA, CDR2 YNFKEQ. The CDR3 spells CASSQAGNGGETQYF. CDR3 sequence (DNA): TGTGCCAGCAGCCAGGCTGGGAATGGCGGGGAGACCCAGTACTTC.

The J gene is TRBJ1-1, the V gene TRBV15; tentatively, D is TRBD1 (5 bases). Trimming shortened V by 0 bases and J by 6 bases, and 11 bases separated the two germline ends. Germline V lookup: CDR1 LNHNV, CDR2 YYDKDF (reference sequence). The CDR3 spans 14 residues. The CDR3 loop is CATSRDERDPEAFF. CDR3 coding DNA: TGTGCCACCAGCAGAGATGAGAGGGACCCTGAAGCTTTCTTT.

V is TRBV11-2 and J is TRBJ1-1, with D tentatively TRBD1 (5 bases). This CDR3 has 14 amino acids. V dropped 5 bases and J dropped 1 base, with 11 bases sitting between them. Germline V gives CDR1 SGHAT, CDR2 FQNNGV. The CDR3 reads CASSKGRGNTEAFF. The CDR3 DNA follows: TGTGCCAGCAGCAAGGGACGGGGGAACACTGAAGCTTTCTTT.

This chain uses TRBV6-1 with TRBJ2-7; 9 nucleotides line up with TRBD2. Germline CDR1 MNHNS, CDR2 SASEGT. The CDR3 runs 18 residues. V lost 2 bases to trimming and J lost 0 bases; unmatched junction nucleotides: 11. DNA for the CDR3: TGTGCCAGCAGTGAAATCCTAGCGGGGAATGGGGGCTCCTACGAGCAGTACTTC. Encoded protein: CASSEILAGNGGSYEQYF.

The rearrangement joins TRBV5-6 to TRBJ2-3; D unclear. There are 15 residues in the CDR3. Germline V CDR1 and CDR2: SGHDT, YYEEEE. Trimming took 4 bases from V and 6 from J, leaving 18 bases between them. The CDR3 loop is CASSALGHSRDTQYF. The CDR3 nucleotides are TGTGCCAGCAGCGCATTGGGTCACTCGCGGGATACGCAGTATTTT.

This rearrangement joins TRBV19 to TRBJ2-2; 11 bases fit TRBD2. The J segment lost 4 bases and the V segment lost 3 bases, leaving 1 base of the junction unmatched. CDR1 LNHDA and CDR2 SQIVND come from the germline V gene (reference sequence). This CDR3 comprises 15 residues. CDR3 loop: CASSILAGGTGELFF. CDR3 DNA sequence: TGTGCCAGTAGTATTCTAGCGGGGGGCACCGGGGAGCTGTTTTTT.

The J gene is TRBJ2-7, the V gene TRBV7-3; D not certain. CDR1 SGHTA and CDR2 FQGTGA come from the germline V gene. The germline V and J ends were trimmed by 5 bases and 4 bases, with 6 bases remaining between them. The CDR3 length is 11 residues. CDR3 in DNA: TGTGCCAGCAGCCCACATTACGAGCAGTACTTC. Amino acids: CASSPHYEQYF.

The rearrangement uses TRBV19 and TRBJ1-5; D possibly corresponds to TRBD1 (5 bases). The ends were cut back, 6 bases at V and 4 bases at J, with 22 bases in the middle. CDR1 LNHDA and CDR2 SQIVND come from the germline V gene (reference sequence). This CDR3 is 17 amino acids long. This CDR3 reads CASRPYFRDFQNQPQHF. In nucleotides, the CDR3 is TGTGCCAGTAGGCCTTATTTCCGGGACTTCCAAAATCAGCCCCAGCATTTT.

The V call is TRBV11-2, the J call TRBJ1-5; 8 nucleotides line up with TRBD1. This CDR3 is built from 14 residues. Germline trimming cut 5 bases from V and 6 bases from J; bases unmatched to any gene: 6. Germline V gene lookup returns CDR1 SGHAT and CDR2 FQNNGV. CDR3 sequence: CASSRDRGGQPQHF. The CDR3 bases are TGTGCCAGCAGCCGAGACAGGGGAGGTCAGCCCCAGCATTTT.

This clone came up a few times. The genes are TRBV13 and TRBJ1-2; D not resolved. The germline CDR1 and CDR2 sequences are PRHDT and FYEKMQ (reference sequence). This CDR3 has 13 amino acids. V dropped 2 bases and J dropped 2 bases, with 6 bases sitting between them. CDR3 sequence: CASSLSRNYGYTF. CDR3 coding DNA: TGTGCCAGCAGCTTAAGCCGCAACTATGGCTACACCTTC.

The chain joins TRBV11-2 to TRBJ2-7; unclear D gene. Trimming cost V 1 base and J 5 bases, with 6 bases left between them. The CDR3 length is 12 residues. Germline CDR1 reads SGHAT; CDR2 reads FQNNGV. CDR3 sequence reads: CASSLGMHEQYF. CDR3 in DNA: TGTGCCAGCAGCTTAGGTATGCACGAGCAGTACTTC.